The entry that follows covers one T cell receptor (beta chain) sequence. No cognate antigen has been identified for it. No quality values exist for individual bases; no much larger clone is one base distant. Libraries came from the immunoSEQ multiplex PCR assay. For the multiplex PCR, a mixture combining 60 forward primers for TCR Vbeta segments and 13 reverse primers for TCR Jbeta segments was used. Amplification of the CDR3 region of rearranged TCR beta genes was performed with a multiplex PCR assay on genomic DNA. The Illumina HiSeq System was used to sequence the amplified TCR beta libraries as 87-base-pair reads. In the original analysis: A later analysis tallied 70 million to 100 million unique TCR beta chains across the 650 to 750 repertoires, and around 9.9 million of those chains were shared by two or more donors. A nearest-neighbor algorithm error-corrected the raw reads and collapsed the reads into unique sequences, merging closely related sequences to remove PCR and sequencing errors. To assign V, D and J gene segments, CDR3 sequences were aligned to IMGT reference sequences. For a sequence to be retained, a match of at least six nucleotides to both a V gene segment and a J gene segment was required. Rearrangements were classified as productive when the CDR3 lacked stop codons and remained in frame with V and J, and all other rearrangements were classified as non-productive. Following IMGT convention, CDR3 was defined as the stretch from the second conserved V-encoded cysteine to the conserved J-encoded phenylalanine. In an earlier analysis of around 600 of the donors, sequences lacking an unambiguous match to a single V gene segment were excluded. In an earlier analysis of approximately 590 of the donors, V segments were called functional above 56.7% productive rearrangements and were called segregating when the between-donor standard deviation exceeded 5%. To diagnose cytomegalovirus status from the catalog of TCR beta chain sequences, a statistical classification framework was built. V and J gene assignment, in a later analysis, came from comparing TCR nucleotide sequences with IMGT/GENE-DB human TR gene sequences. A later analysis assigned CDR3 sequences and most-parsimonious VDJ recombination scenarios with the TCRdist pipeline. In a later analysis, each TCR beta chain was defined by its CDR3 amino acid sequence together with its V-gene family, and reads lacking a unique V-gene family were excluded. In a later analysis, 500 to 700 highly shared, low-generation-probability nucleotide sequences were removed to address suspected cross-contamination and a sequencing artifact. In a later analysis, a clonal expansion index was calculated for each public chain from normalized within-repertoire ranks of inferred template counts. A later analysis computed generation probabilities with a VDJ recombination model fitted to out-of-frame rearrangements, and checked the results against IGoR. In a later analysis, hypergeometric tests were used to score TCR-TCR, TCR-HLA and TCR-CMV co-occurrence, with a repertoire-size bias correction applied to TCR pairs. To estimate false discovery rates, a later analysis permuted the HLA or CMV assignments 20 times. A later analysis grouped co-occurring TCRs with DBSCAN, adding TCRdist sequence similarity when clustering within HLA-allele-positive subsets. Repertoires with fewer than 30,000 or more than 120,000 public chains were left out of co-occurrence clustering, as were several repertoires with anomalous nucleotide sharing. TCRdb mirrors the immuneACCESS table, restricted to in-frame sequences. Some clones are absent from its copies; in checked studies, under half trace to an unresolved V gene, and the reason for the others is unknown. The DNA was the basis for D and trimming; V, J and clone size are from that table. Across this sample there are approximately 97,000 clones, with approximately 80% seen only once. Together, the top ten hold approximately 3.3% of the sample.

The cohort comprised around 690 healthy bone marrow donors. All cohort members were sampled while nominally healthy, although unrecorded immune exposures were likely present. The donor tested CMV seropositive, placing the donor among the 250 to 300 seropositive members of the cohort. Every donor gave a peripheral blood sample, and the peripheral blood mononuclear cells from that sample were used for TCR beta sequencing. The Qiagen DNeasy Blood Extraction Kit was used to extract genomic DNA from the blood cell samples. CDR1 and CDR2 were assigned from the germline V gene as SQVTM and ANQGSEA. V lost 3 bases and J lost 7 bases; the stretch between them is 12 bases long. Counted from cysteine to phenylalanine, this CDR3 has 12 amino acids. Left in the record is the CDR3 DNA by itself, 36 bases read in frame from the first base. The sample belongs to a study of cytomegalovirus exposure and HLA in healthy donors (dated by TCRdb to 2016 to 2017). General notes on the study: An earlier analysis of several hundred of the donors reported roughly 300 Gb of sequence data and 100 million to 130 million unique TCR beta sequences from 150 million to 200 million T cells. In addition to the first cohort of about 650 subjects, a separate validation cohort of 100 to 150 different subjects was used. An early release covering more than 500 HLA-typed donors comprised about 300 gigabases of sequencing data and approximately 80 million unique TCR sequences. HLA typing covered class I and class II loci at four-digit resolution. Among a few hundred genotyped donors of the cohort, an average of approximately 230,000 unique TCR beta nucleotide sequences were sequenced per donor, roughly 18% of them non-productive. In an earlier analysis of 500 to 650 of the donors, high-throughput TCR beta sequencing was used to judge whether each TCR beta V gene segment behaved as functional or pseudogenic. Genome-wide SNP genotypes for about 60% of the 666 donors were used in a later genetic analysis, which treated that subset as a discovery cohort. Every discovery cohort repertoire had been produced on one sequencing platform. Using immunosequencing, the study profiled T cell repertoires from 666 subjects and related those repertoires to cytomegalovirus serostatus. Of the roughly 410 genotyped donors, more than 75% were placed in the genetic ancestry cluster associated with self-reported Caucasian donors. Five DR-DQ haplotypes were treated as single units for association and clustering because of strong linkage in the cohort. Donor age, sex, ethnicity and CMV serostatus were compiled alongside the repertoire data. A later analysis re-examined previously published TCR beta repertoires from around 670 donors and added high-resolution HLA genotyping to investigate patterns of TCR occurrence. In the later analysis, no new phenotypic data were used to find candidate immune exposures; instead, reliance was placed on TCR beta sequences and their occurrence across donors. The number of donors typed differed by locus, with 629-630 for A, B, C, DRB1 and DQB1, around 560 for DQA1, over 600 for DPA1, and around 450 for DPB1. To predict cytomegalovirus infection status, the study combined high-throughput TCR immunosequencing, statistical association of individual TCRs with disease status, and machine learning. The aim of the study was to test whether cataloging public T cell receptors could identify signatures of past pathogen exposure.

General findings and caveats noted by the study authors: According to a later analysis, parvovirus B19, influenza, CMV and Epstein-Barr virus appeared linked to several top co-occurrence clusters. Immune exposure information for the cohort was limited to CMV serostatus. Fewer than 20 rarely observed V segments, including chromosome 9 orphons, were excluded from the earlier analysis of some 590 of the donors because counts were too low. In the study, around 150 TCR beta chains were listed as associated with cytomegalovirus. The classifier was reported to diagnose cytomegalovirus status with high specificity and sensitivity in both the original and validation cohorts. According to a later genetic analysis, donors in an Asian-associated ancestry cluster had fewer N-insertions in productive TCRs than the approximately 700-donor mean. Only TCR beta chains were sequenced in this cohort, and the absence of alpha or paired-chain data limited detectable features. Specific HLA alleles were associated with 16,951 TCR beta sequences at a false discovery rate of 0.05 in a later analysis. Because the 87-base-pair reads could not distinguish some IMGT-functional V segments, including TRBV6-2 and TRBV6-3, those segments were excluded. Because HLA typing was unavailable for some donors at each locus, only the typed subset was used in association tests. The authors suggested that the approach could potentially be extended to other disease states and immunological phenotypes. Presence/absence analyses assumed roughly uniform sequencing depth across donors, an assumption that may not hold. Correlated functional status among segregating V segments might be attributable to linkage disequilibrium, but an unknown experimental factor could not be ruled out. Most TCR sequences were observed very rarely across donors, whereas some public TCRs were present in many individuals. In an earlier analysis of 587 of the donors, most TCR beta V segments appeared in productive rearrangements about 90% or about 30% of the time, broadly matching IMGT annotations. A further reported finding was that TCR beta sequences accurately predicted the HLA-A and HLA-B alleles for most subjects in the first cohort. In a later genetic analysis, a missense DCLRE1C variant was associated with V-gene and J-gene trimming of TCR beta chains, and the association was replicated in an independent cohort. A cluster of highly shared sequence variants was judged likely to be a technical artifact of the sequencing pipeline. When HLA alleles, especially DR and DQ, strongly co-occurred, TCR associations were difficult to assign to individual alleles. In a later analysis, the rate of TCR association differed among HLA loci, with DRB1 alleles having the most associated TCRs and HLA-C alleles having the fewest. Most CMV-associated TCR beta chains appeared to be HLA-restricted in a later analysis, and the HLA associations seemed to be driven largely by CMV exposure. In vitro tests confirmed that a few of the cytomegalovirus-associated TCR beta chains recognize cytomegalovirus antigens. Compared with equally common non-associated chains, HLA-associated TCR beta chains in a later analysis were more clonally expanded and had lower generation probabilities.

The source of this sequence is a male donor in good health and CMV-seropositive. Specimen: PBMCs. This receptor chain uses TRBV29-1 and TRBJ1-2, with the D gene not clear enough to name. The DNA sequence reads TGCAGCGTTGATAGAGGGAGCGGTGGCTACACCTTC. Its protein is CSVDRGSGGYTF.